This TCR beta chain was identified during a study of spatial heterogeneity in lung cancer. About the research overall: Within raw reads, each unique TCR and UMI combination appeared on average more than ten times.

The CDR3 has 15 amino acids. CDR1 is MDHEN, CDR2 SYDVKM, per germline. J lost 0 bases, V lost 2 bases, and 2 bases had no gene match. From the 5' RACE reads, TCRdb called clonotypes with MiXCR, one entry per CDR3 protein. The table records about 92,000 distinct CDR3 sequences, 9.5% to 15% of them present only once. Specified time point: sample taken at primary tumor resection. In its sample, this clonotype was seen many times. This rearrangement joins TRBV28 to TRBJ2-3; TRBD2 aligns across 7 bases. The sequence derives from a male donor with early-stage non-small cell lung cancer. The sequenced sample was PBMCs, obtained at surgery. Here the CDR3 reads CASSLPAGSTDTQYF. The CDR3 DNA is TGTGCCAGCAGTTTACCAGCGGGGAGCACAGATACGCAGTATTTT.